The clone carrying this T cell receptor (beta chain) was counted only a few times. The antigen is unknown. The sample is drawn from a study of vaccination effects on CD4 cells after COVID-19. Regarding the study as a whole: Cross-reaction with common cold coronaviruses was seen in only 1 of 255 vaccine-induced clones from healthy vaccinees.

An approximately 10-day culture period preceded the isolation of CD4+ T cells. IL-2 medium was substituted for half the medium on days 3 and 7. TCRdb's copy holds only in-frame clones and misses some; the assay was immunoSEQ multiplex PCR. The sample lists tens of thousands of clones; over 50% were seen once. The V gene's germline CDR1 is SGHAT and CDR2 FQNNGV. Trimming cost V 5 bases and J 10 bases; bases outside gene matches: 9. The CDR3 extends over 15 amino acids. V is TRBV11-2 and J is TRBJ1-6, with 9 bases identical to TRBD1. The TCR sequence derives from a human donor who received a COVID-19 vaccine. The specimen was CD4+ T cells from PBMCs cultured without peptide, collected before COVID-19 vaccination. CDR3 residues: CASSGTGSVRSPLHF. In DNA form, the CDR3 reads TGTGCCAGCAGCGGGACAGGGTCGGTGAGGTCACCCCTCCACTTT.